Each of the 20 T cell receptor beta chains below was sequenced from the same sample in a study of blood T cells in healthy people across ages. With a J-beta primer mix and a sample-barcoded 5' primer, a second PCR ran roughly 6 to 12 cycles. TCRdb passed the 5' RACE reads through MiXCR, listing each CDR3 protein once. The sample shows approximately 350,000 distinct CDR3 sequences, about 52% of them seen only once. The material sequenced was blood. The source of these receptors is a man between 60 and 70 years old in good health.

The J gene is TRBJ2-7, the V gene TRBV18, with 10 bases aligning to TRBD2. The CDR3 totals 16 residues. Germline trimming cut 5 bases from V and 2 bases from J; bases unmatched to any gene: 9. In germline, CDR1 is KGHSH, CDR2 LQKENI. CDR3 amino acids: CASSSTIAGGPYEQYF. The CDR3 DNA reads TGTGCCAGCTCATCCACGATAGCGGGAGGCCCCTACGAGCAGTACTTC.

Concerning this clonotype itself: An end of the junction differs from the germline gene, which may be a read error. The rearrangement joins TRBV19 to TRBJ2-1, with no clear D. The J call may not be correct, given that the DNA end is closer to TRBJ2-7. The germline gives CDR1 LNHDA, CDR2 SQIVND (reference sequence). This CDR3 comprises 15 residues. The CDR3 loop is CASSIVKSSYNEQYF. The CDR3 DNA is TGTGCCAGCAGTATTGTGAAGAGCTCCTACAATGAGCAGTACTTC.

This chain joins TRBV12-3 or TRBV12-4 and TRBJ2-1; D ambiguous. The CDR3 contains 12 residues. Between the trimmed V and J ends, which lost 3 bases and 7 bases, there was a span of 7 bases. The CDR3, as DNA: TGTGCCAGCAGTTTTGCAAGGAATGAGCAGTTCTTC. Its translation: CASSFARNEQFF.

The gene calls are TRBV5-6 and TRBJ2-3; 7 nucleotides match TRBD1. The CDR3 consists of 14 residues. Germline lookup yields CDR1 SGHDT and CDR2 YYEEEE. V lost 4 bases and J lost 2; bases outside the gene matches: 4. The CDR3, as DNA: TGTGCCAGCAGCCTGACAGGGATCACAGATACGCAGTATTTT. This sequence encodes CASSLTGITDTQYF.

The genes are TRBV7-3 and TRBJ2-1; 7 nucleotides agree with TRBD2. The CDR3 sequence is 16 residues long. V gave up 2 bases and J gave up 3 bases; unmatched junction bases: 7. Germline V gene lookup returns CDR1 SGHTA and CDR2 FQGTGA. In DNA form, the CDR3 reads TGTGCCAGCAGCTTAGATTCTAGCGGAATCTACAATGAGCAGTTCTTC. Amino acid sequence: CASSLDSSGIYNEQFF. Full variable domain (outside the CDR3, taken from reference TRBV7-3 and TRBJ2-1): GAGVSQTPSNKVTEKGKYVELRCDPISGHTALYWYRQSLGQGPEFLIYFQGTGAADDSGLPNDRFFAVRPEGSVSTLKIQRTERGDSAVYLCASSLDSSGIYNEQFFGPGTRLTVL.

This clonotype appeared many times. The V gene is TRBV11-2, the J gene TRBJ2-1; TRBD1 agrees at 7 bases. CDR3 length equals 15 residues. The germline V gene has CDR1 SGHAT and CDR2 FQNNGV. Trimming cost V 5 bases and J 8 bases; bases outside gene matches: 12. The CDR3 sequence is CASSLRDSRGDEQFF. The CDR3 nucleotides read TGTGCCAGCAGCCTCCGGGACAGTAGGGGTGATGAGCAGTTCTTC.

This rearrangement joins TRBV4-3 to TRBJ2-1; D ambiguous. This CDR3 contains 14 residues. Germline CDR1 and CDR2: LGHNA and YSLEER. V was pared by 0 bases and J by 9 bases, with 12 bases between. CDR3 bases: TGCGCCAGCAGCCAAGATGGAAGGGAACGTGAGCAGTTCTTC. Its protein is CASSQDGREREQFF.

The gene calls are TRBV19 and TRBJ2-7; the D gene is possibly TRBD1 (5 bases). The CDR3 is 17 amino acids. Germline CDR1 LNHDA, CDR2 SQIVND (reference sequence). V was trimmed by 5 bases and J by 6 bases, leaving 26 bases between them. CDR3 in DNA: TGTGCCAGTAGTCCCTGGCAAAGAACAGGCCTACGTCGCGAGCAGTACTTC. It is translated as CASSPWQRTGLRREQYF.

The chain links TRBV25-1 to TRBJ1-1; 7 positions agree with TRBD1. CDR1 MGHDK and CDR2 SYGVNS come from the germline V gene. CDR3 length equals 13 residues. V was pared by 10 bases and J by 4 bases, with 9 bases of the junction left unmatched. CDR3 region: CATGGRGPTEAFF. The CDR3 coding sequence is TGTGCCACCGGAGGAAGGGGGCCCACTGAAGCTTTCTTT.

The chain joins TRBV5-1 to TRBJ2-1; 8 bases align to TRBD2. J lost 8 bases, V lost 0 bases, and 10 bases had no gene match. This CDR3 comprises 16 residues. Germline CDR1 SGHRS, CDR2 YFSETQ. CDR3: CASSLEPSGGGDEQFF. CDR3 DNA sequence: TGCGCCAGCAGCTTGGAGCCCAGCGGGGGTGGGGATGAGCAGTTCTTC.

The rearrangement links TRBV10-3 to TRBJ2-1; TRBD1 matches 12 bases. Per germline, CDR1 ENHRY and CDR2 SYGVKD. This CDR3 is 14 amino acids long. J gave up 8 bases and V 10 bases, and 9 bases lay outside the gene matches. CDR3 loop: CATSGTGGVDEQFF. The CDR3 nucleotides are TGTGCCACCTCCGGGACAGGGGGCGTGGATGAGCAGTTCTTC.

This clonotype was counted ten times or more. The chain carries TRBV25-1 and TRBJ2-7; D perhaps matches TRBD1 (5 bases). The length of the CDR3 is 15 residues. Deletions cut 3 bases from V and 0 bases from J, with 12 bases between. CDR1 is MGHDK, CDR2 SYGVNS, per germline. The CDR3 reads CASSEISDISYEQYF. The CDR3 DNA sequence: TGTGCCAGCAGTGAGATTTCGGACATCTCCTACGAGCAGTACTTC.

This sequence joins TRBV19 and TRBJ1-1, with 7 bases identical to TRBD1. The V gene end was trimmed by 0 bases and the J gene end by 0 bases; junction bases not matched to a gene: 1. The CDR3 extends over 15 amino acids. Germline values: CDR1 LNHDA, CDR2 SQIVND (reference sequence). The CDR3 bases are TGTGCCAGTAGTATAGACGGGACAGTGAACACTGAAGCTTTCTTT. Translation gives CASSIDGTVNTEAFF.

V and J are TRBV5-1 and TRBJ2-5; TRBD1 aligns across 8 bases. Per germline, CDR1 SGHRS and CDR2 YFSETQ. Trimming at V came to 4 bases and at J to 0 bases, leaving 5 bases not matched to a gene. This CDR3 region has 15 residues. CDR3: CASSASTGDQETQYF. The DNA for the CDR3 is TGCGCCAGCAGCGCCTCGACAGGGGACCAAGAGACCCAGTACTTC.

This CDR3 reads CASRDRDKFNEQFF. In DNA, the CDR3 is TGTGCCAGCAGGGACCGGGACAAATTCAATGAGCAGTTCTTC. V is TRBV6-5 and J is TRBJ2-1; D is possibly TRBD1 (6 bases). The V end was cut by 6 bases, the J end by 6 bases, with 15 bases between. The CDR3 is 14 residues long. Germline V gene lookup returns CDR1 MNHEY and CDR2 SVGAGI.

This clonotype has only a few counts. The gene calls are TRBV30 and TRBJ2-7, with TRBD2 identical over 8 bases. V lost 0 bases and J lost 2; bases outside the gene matches: 3. CDR3 size: 14 residues. CDR1 is GTSNPN, CDR2 SVGIG, per germline (reference sequence). CDR3 DNA sequence: TGTGCCTGGAGTGTAAAAGCGGGGGCCTACGAGCAGTACTTC. Protein: CAWSVKAGAYEQYF.

The chain couples TRBV6-5 to TRBJ1-2, with D perhaps TRBD1 (5 bases). V was clipped by 2 bases and J by 9 bases, with 13 bases between them. Germline V CDR1 and CDR2: MNHEY, SVGAGI. This CDR3 is 13 amino acids long. In DNA, the CDR3 is TGTGCCAGCAGTTACGTGGGGGGTTGGAGCTACACCTTC. It is translated as CASSYVGGWSYTF.

This sequence joins TRBV30 and TRBJ1-6; D call uncertain. Germline CDR1 GTSNPN, CDR2 SVGIG (reference sequence). There are 14 residues in the CDR3. V gave up 0 bases and J gave up 9 bases, with 12 bases separating them. In DNA, the CDR3 is TGTGCCTGGAGTGTACTTAGGGTGCTTTCACCCCTCCACTTT. This encodes CAWSVLRVLSPLHF.

This rearrangement joins TRBV7-3 to TRBJ2-1; 7 nucleotides align to TRBD2. CDR3 size: 18 residues. Germline assignment: CDR1 SGHTA and CDR2 FQGTGA. J was trimmed by 2 bases and V by 1 base; bases with no gene match: 11. Here the CDR3 DNA reads TGTGCCAGCAGCTTAAGGCCCCTGGCGGGAGTAGCCTACAATGAGCAGTTCTTC. It specifies CASSLRPLAGVAYNEQFF.

This clonotype showed up just once. The chain has TRBV12-3 or TRBV12-4 and TRBJ2-5; D gene unclear. The J call is in doubt because the DNA end fits TRBJ2-7 better. This CDR3 has 14 residues. CDR3 loop: CASSWAIMQYEQYF. As DNA, the CDR3 is TGTGCCAGCAGTTGGGCAATAATGCAGTACGAGCAGTACTTC.